A selection of T cell receptor beta chains follows, all from one sample in a study of blood T cells in healthy people across ages. TCRdb redid the calling of the 5' RACE reads with MiXCR, one entry per CDR3 protein. The data show 1.5 million to 2 million distinct CDR3 sequences, 39% seen once. Sequencing used blood. Receptor source: a human donor in good health. Each CDR3 is given with its conserved first and last residue. A D gene is named only where the DNA matches it firmly. A row's size may be missing; if present it is once, few, many or a size class.

clone_size: -; d_call: -; j_call: TRBJ1-2; v_call: TRBV7-2; cdr3_aa: CASSFTGPLGDYTF; cdr3_nt: TGTGCCAGCAGCTTTACAGGGCCCTTGGGGGACTACACCTTC
clone_size: few; d_call: -; j_call: TRBJ2-7; v_call: TRBV7-2; cdr3_aa: CASRKNSGAREQYF; cdr3_nt: TGTGCCAGCAGGAAAAACTCGGGGGCTCGCGAGCAGTACTTC
clone_size: -; d_call: TRBD1; j_call: TRBJ2-4; v_call: TRBV4-3; cdr3_aa: CASSQRGQDSPKQYF; cdr3_nt: TGCGCCAGCAGCCAAAGGGGACAGGACTCTCCCAAGCAGTACTTC
clone_size: few; d_call: -; j_call: TRBJ1-2; v_call: TRBV7-9; cdr3_aa: CASSSNEGYRGYTF; cdr3_nt: TGTGCCAGCAGCTCCAACGAAGGGTATCGTGGCTACACCTTC
clone_size: many; d_call: TRBD1; j_call: TRBJ1-2; v_call: TRBV25-1; cdr3_aa: CASTPRGTDYGYTF; cdr3_nt: TGTGCCAGCACCCCCCGTGGGACAGACTATGGCTACACCTTC
clone_size: once; d_call: TRBD2; j_call: TRBJ2-2; v_call: TRBV7-9; cdr3_aa: CASSPPGTSGGPLTGELFF; cdr3_nt: TGTGCCAGCAGCCCGCCCGGGACTAGCGGGGGGCCCCTCACCGGGGAGCTGTTTTTT
clone_size: -; d_call: -; j_call: TRBJ2-3; v_call: TRBV20-1; cdr3_aa: CSASHRGASTDTQYF; cdr3_nt: TGCAGTGCTAGTCATCGGGGGGCGAGCACAGATACGCAGTATTTT
clone_size: many; d_call: -; j_call: TRBJ2-5; v_call: TRBV5-6; cdr3_aa: CASSLRRQETQYF; cdr3_nt: TGTGCCAGCAGCCTAAGGAGGCAAGAGACCCAGTACTTC
clone_size: few; d_call: -; j_call: TRBJ2-4; v_call: TRBV6-6; cdr3_aa: CASSYSTPGYAKNIQYF; cdr3_nt: TGTGCCAGCAGTTACTCGACCCCTGGATACGCCAAAAACATTCAGTACTTC
clone_size: few; d_call: -; j_call: TRBJ1-1; v_call: TRBV29-1; cdr3_aa: CSVAYQGSTEAFF; cdr3_nt: TGCAGCGTTGCCTATCAGGGAAGCACTGAAGCTTTCTTT
clone_size: -; d_call: TRBD1; j_call: TRBJ1-2; v_call: TRBV10-3; cdr3_aa: CAISTGQVSANYGYTF; cdr3_nt: TGTGCCATCAGTACGGGACAGGTCTCAGCTAACTATGGCTACACCTTC
clone_size: -; d_call: TRBD1; j_call: TRBJ1-5; v_call: TRBV7-6; cdr3_aa: CASSLIERSIGQGGDQPQHF; cdr3_nt: TGTGCCAGCAGCTTAATCGAACGTTCCATAGGACAGGGTGGCGATCAGCCCCAGCATTTT
clone_size: -; d_call: -; j_call: TRBJ1-2; v_call: TRBV28; cdr3_aa: CASGRFYGYTF; cdr3_nt: TGTGCCAGCGGCAGATTCTATGGCTACACCTTC
clone_size: once; d_call: -; j_call: TRBJ1-1; v_call: TRBV25-1; cdr3_aa: CASSEGMGAGDTEAFF; cdr3_nt: TGTGCCAGCAGTGAGGGGATGGGGGCGGGGGACACTGAAGCTTTCTTT
clone_size: few; d_call: -; j_call: TRBJ1-2; v_call: TRBV29-1; cdr3_aa: CSVETGRGLYGYTF; cdr3_nt: TGCAGCGTTGAAACTGGACGGGGACTCTATGGCTACACCTTC
clone_size: few; d_call: -; j_call: TRBJ2-3; v_call: TRBV4-2; cdr3_aa: CASSQFVGTDTQYF; cdr3_nt: TGTGCCAGCAGCCAGTTCGTTGGCACAGATACGCAGTATTTT
clone_size: once; d_call: -; j_call: TRBJ1-1; v_call: TRBV7-9; cdr3_aa: CASSLSDSEAFF; cdr3_nt: TGCGCCAGCAGCTTATCGGACAGTGAAGCTTTCTTT
clone_size: -; d_call: -; j_call: TRBJ2-4; v_call: TRBV7-2; cdr3_aa: CASSLWQGKGQNIQYF; cdr3_nt: TGTGCCAGCAGCTTATGGCAGGGGAAAGGACAAAACATTCAGTACTTC
clone_size: few; d_call: -; j_call: TRBJ2-1; v_call: TRBV7-2; cdr3_aa: CASSGGSGMTEQFF; cdr3_nt: TGTGCCAGCAGCGGGGGGTCCGGGATGACTGAGCAGTTCTTC
clone_size: -; d_call: -; j_call: TRBJ1-1; v_call: TRBV20-1; cdr3_aa: CSAETRAPGGISDTEAFF; cdr3_nt: TGCAGTGCCGAGACGAGAGCCCCTGGGGGGATTTCGGACACTGAAGCTTTCTTT
clone_size: -; d_call: TRBD2; j_call: TRBJ2-3; v_call: TRBV20-1; cdr3_aa: CSAPPGTSGRTDTQYF; cdr3_nt: TGCAGTGCCCCCCCCGGAACTAGCGGACGCACAGATACGCAGTATTTT
clone_size: -; d_call: -; j_call: TRBJ1-2; v_call: TRBV12-3/TRBV12-4; cdr3_aa: CASSLSGGGAHYGYTF; cdr3_nt: TGTGCCAGCAGTTTATCGGGAGGGGGAGCCCACTATGGCTACACCTTC
clone_size: -; d_call: -; j_call: TRBJ2-3; v_call: TRBV20-1; cdr3_aa: CSATDAMGGGSTDTQYF; cdr3_nt: TGCAGTGCTACGGACGCGATGGGTGGAGGTAGCACAGATACGCAGTATTTT